The T cell receptor (beta chain) under discussion was sequenced for a study of Graves' ophthalmopathy and Graves' hyperthyroidism. Study-level points and caveats: A majority of expanded thyroid clonotypes exceeding 0.001 frequency were likewise present in blood.

CDR1 and CDR2 from the germline V gene are MNHNS and SASEGT. The CDR3 totals 15 residues. Trimming stripped 7 bases from V and 0 bases from J, with 13 bases between. TCR beta CDR3 amplification used RNA transcripts. The first round was an RT-PCR with HTBI primers, and the second round was a multiplex PCR. TCRdb reprocessed the multiplex PCR reads with MiXCR, giving one entry per CDR3 protein. The table records around 340,000 distinct CDR3 sequences, 17% of them present only once. This clonotype showed up many times. Its antigen remains unknown. This sequence joins TRBV6-1 and TRBJ1-5; D possibly corresponds to TRBD1 (5 bases). The sample consisted of peripheral blood. This TCR was sampled from an adult man with Graves' ophthalmopathy. Here the CDR3 DNA reads TGTGCCAGCACCAAAGGGGCTTATAGCAATCAGCCCCAGCATTTT. Translating gives CASTKGAYSNQPQHF.